Below, one T cell receptor beta chain is given with its context. The antigen it recognizes is unknown. No quality values exist for individual bases; no much larger clone is one base distant. V sheds 2 bases and J sheds 2 bases, leaving 10 bases between their ends. From the cysteine up to the phenylalanine, the CDR3 has a length of 15 residues. Only the CDR3 portion is preserved as DNA: 45 bases, with reading frame beginning at the first base. Reading the germline V gene gives CDR1 SGHAT and CDR2 FQNNGV. The data originate from a study of shared clonotypes between healthy human individuals (dated by TCRdb to 2020 to 2021). Notes on the research overall: A couple of women and three men aged 18 to 49 years were included in the cohort. For each donor, CD4 naive and CD4 memory were each run on three plates, CD8 naive on two plates, and CD8 memory on one plate. Blood TCR repertoires of roughly five healthy adults were deeply sequenced to estimate repertoire size and the extent of clonotype sharing between individuals. To increase sequencing depth and limit assay-specific biases, TCR repertoire library preparation and sequencing were carried out by different laboratories using diverse techniques. Leukapheresis yielded between about 0.85 and 9 billion PBMCs per donor.

Donors were healthy HIV-negative adults with no recently reported acute infections or vaccinations. Every donor was a Caucasian adult residing in Nashville, Tennessee, USA. CD4+ T cells were enriched by magnetic negative selection, after which naive cells were positively selected on CD45RA and the negative fraction was taken as the memory subset. Blood was obtained by leukapheresis, after which PBMCs were separated by Ficoll-Histopaque density gradient centrifugation and cryopreserved in liquid nitrogen vapor phase. Analytical flow cytometry was used to check the purity and quantity of every magnetically sorted T cell population. Genomic DNA was isolated from every sorted fraction and measured by UV absorbance on a Nanodrop 2000c. Using the deep immunoSEQ assay, multiplex PCR amplified TCR CDR3 regions from genomic DNA. For each cell subset, the extracted genomic DNA was distributed evenly across all wells of several immunoSEQ 96-well plates, and each plate served as one replicate. For sorted subsets, each replicate PCR was loaded with about 200 ng genomic DNA, equivalent to 30,000 or so T cell genomes. Purified libraries were quantified with a Qubit 3.0 fluorometer, sized on a Bioanalyzer 2100, and re-quantified with the KAPA Library Quantification kit. Each immunoSEQ 96-well plate was sequenced on its own single-read 150-cycle Illumina NextSeq 550 flow cell. The original pipeline was this. The immunoSEQ output contained only junctional sequences without quality scores, so filtering could not match that applied to full-length reads. To assign V/J genes and CDR3, sequences were annotated using PyIR, a Python wrapper for IgBLAST v1.9, with IMGT germline references. Any read was removed if the V/J assignment was weak (E-value above 1e-6), the CDR3 was missing, or the read contained stop codons, out-of-frame junctions, or ambiguous translated residues. V3J clonotypes were defined by identical inferred V gene, J gene, and CDR3 amino acid sequence. Percentage overlap between repertoires was calculated by dividing the number of shared unique clonotypes by the size of the smaller repertoire. Repertoire richness was assessed with RTK rarefaction, the Chao1 estimator, and Recon v2.1 estimates of unobserved clonotypes. Generation probabilities were computed with OLGA for all TCRbeta clonotypes obtained by the gDNA method from several donors. TCRdb retrieved this table from immuneACCESS and kept in-frame rearrangements only. Not all clones are present; in checked studies, unresolved V genes account for under half, and no reason is known for the remainder. Clonal size and the V and J genes are those of that table, whereas D and trimming came from the DNA. This sample gives some 1.5 million clones in total; around 98% of them show up just once. The ten largest make up 0.4% to 0.45% of the sample.

The full study reports these points: Only blood was sampled, and tissue TCR repertoires likely differ from those in blood. Pairwise subsampling indicated that sequencing depth was expected to affect the degree of clonotype sharing among donors. The small number of donors limited the genetic and exposure-history diversity represented. Rarefaction of sorted-subset datasets indicated incomplete sequencing despite the large sequencing depth. About 5% of naive CD4, 3.5% of naive CD8, approximately 2.2% of memory CD4, and 0.4% of memory CD8 clonotypes were shared across four donors. Higher generation probabilities were observed for clonotypes shared by all four sorted-subset donors than for non-shared clonotypes. Naive subsets generally had larger estimated clonotype richness than memory subsets.

Sequencing was performed on naive CD4+ T cells sorted from blood. In light of the paper, this sample's cell subset or site label describes: CD45RA+ positively selected. The TCR sequence derives from a man aged 25 to 40 in good health. The chain joins TRBV11-2 to TRBJ2-1, with the D gene not clear enough to name. The CDR3 protein is CASSLKSDPYNEQFF. The sequence in DNA is TGTGCCAGCAGCTTAAAGTCAGATCCCTACAATGAGCAGTTCTTC.